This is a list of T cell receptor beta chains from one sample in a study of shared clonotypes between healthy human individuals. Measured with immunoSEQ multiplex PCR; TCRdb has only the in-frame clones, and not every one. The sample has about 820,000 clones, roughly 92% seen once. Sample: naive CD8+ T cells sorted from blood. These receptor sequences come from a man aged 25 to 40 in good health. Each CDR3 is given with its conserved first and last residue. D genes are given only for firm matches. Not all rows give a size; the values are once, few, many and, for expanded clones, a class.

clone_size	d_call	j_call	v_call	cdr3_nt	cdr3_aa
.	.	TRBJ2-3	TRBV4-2	TGTGCCAGCAGCCAAGTAGGAGTCACAGATACGCAGTATTTT	CASSQVGVTDTQYF
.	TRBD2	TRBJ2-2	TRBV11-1	TGTGCCAGCAGCTTAGCGATATCGGCGGGAGCCCTCGCCGGGGAGCTGTTTTTT	CASSLAISAGALAGELFF
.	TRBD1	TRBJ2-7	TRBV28	TGTGCCAGCAGTTTTTTCGGACAGGGGGAAGGGGAGCAGTACTTC	CASSFFGQGEGEQYF
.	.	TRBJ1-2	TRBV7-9	TGTGCCAGCAGCTTAGAGACGGCTAACTATGGCTACACCTTC	CASSLETANYGYTF
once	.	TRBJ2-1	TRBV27	TGTGCCAGCAAAACGGCCTCCTACAATGAGCAGTTCTTC	CASKTASYNEQFF
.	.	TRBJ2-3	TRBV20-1	TGCAGGGGCACAGATACGCAGTATTTT	CRGTDTQYF
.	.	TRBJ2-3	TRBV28	TGTGCCAGCAGTTTTGAACAGGGAGCTAGCACAGATACGCAGTATTTT	CASSFEQGASTDTQYF
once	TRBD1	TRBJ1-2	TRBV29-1	TGCAGCGCTGAACAGGGGGCTTTAGTGGGCTACACCTTC	CSAEQGALVGYTF
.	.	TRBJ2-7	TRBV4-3	TGCGCCAGCAGCCTCTCCCAGGGGGAGCAGTACTTC	CASSLSQGEQYF
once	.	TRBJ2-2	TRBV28	TGTGCCAGCAGTTTTTCGGTAGAGAACACCGGGGAGCTGTTTTTT	CASSFSVENTGELFF
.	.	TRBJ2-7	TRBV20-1	TGCAGTGCTAGGTCCTCCTACGAGCAGTACTTC	CSARSSYEQYF
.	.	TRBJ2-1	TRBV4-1	TGCGCCAGCAGCCAAAGGGTGGATGGCATGGGCAATGAGCAGTTCTTC	CASSQRVDGMGNEQFF
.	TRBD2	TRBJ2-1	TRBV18	TGTGCCAGCTCACCACTGGGACTAGCGGGAGTTACCCCCTACAATGAGCAGTTCTTC	CASSPLGLAGVTPYNEQFF
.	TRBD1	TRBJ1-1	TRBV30	TGTGCCTGGAGTACAGGGGCTTACACTGAAGCTTTCTTT	CAWSTGAYTEAFF
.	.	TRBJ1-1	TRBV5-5	TGTGCCAGCAGCTTTCTCGGTGTTAACACTGAAGCTTTCTTT	CASSFLGVNTEAFF
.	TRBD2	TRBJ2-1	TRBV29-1	TGCAGCGTTGAAGGGACTAGCGGGAGTAAGTACAATGAGCAGTTCTTC	CSVEGTSGSKYNEQFF
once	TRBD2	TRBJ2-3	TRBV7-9	TGTGCCAGCAGCTTATTTTCGAGCGGGCGGGAGGTCACAGATACGCAGTATTTT	CASSLFSSGREVTDTQYF
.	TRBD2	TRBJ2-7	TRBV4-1	TGCGCCAGCAGCCGTCGGGGGGAAACATACGAGCAGTACTTC	CASSRRGETYEQYF
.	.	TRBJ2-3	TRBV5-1	TGCGCCAGCAGCAGGGGGTCGGATCCAGATACGCAGTATTTT	CASSRGSDPDTQYF
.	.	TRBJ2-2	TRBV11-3	TGTGCCAGCAGCGACAGGAACACCGGGGAGCTGTTTTTT	CASSDRNTGELFF
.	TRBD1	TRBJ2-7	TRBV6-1	TGTGCCAGCAGTCTAAGACAGGGTGCTTACGAGCAGTACTTC	CASSLRQGAYEQYF
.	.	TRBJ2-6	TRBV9	TGTGCCAGCAGCGCCGACAGGAACAGGGCCAACGTCCTGACTTTC	CASSADRNRANVLTF